This is a list of T cell receptor beta chains from one sample in a study of beta chain features in type 1 diabetes. Profiling relied on immunoSEQ multiplex PCR, and the TCRdb table lists in-frame clones only, not all of them. In the table there are around 400,000 clones, about 12% of which are singletons. Sequencing input: naive CD4+ T cells from blood. The receptors come from a young man in good health. The CDR3 runs from the conserved cysteine through the conserved F or W.

CASNGQESPLHF	TRBV2
CASSFTTQIGLADQYF	TRBV7-2
CASKDRLNTEAFF	TRBV7-8
CASSFRGLPPDTEAFF	TRBV7-8
CASSLSPRMNTEAFF	TRBV7-9
CASSAGLAGETQYF	TRBV9
CASSLLSGREQYF	TRBV7-2
CASSQPRGYTF	TRBV28
CATRGRGRQETQYF	TRBV2
CASSPSGRASDEQYF	TRBV7-9
CASSESTGTGNTNEQFF	TRBV2
CASSSGQAGYEQYF	TRBV19
CASSLLGGATGELFF	TRBV7-2
CASRQGADSYEQYF	TRBV2
CASSPNWGDYGYTF	TRBV7-8
CASSPTGGTENEQFF	TRBV5-1
CASSPNRGLRYGYTF	TRBV4-2
CASSLANTQYF	TRBV28
CASSSGGDNSPLHF	TRBV7-9
CASSRTTDGYTF	TRBV19
CASSFGRQQPQHF	TRBV19
CASSRAPLDSSTDTQYF	TRBV7-9
CASSYANEQFF	TRBV6-5
CASSLDRGFGANVLTF	TRBV5-1
CASSLLPGGILYNEQFF	TRBV7-2
CASSSRTGDNYGYTF	TRBV11-1
CASSLYGRGGYNEQFF	TRBV28